The 27 T cell receptor beta chains in this list originate from one sample, sequenced in a study of lung T cells in sarcoidosis with Löfgren's syndrome. TCRdb redid the calling of the reads with MiXCR, one entry per CDR3 protein. The table includes fewer than 25,000 distinct CDR3 sequences, roughly a fifth detected once. The sample comprised CD4+ T cells from bronchoalveolar lavage. Every receptor here comes from a human donor with sarcoidosis (Löfgren's syndrome or another form), or a control subject (not recorded which).

Remarks on this clonotype: This could be a read error, since a much larger clone is one nucleotide away. V and J are TRBV2 and TRBJ2-6, with D possibly TRBD1 on 6 matching bases. Looked up from germline, CDR1 is SNHLY and CDR2 is FYNNEI. The CDR3 is 15 amino acids. The CDR3 protein is CVSSGRGSGANVLTF. The CDR3 nucleotides read TGTGTCAGCAGTGGCAGGGGATCTGGGGCCAACGTCCTGACTTTC.

This clonotype is categorized as medium-sized. The chain employs TRBV28 and TRBJ1-5; D unclear. The CDR3 has 15 residues. With 1 base removed from V and 7 bases from J, the gap between germline ends came to 14 bases. The germline gives CDR1 MDHEN, CDR2 SYDVKM. The CDR3 region is CASSLLPVINQPQHF. CDR3 DNA sequence: TGTGCCAGCAGTTTATTACCGGTGATCAACCAGCCCCAGCATTTT.

This clonotype was seen repeatedly, ten times or more. This chain links TRBV7-2 with TRBJ1-1, with TRBD1 as a possible D gene (5 bases). The length of the CDR3 is 14 residues. The V end was cut by 1 base, the J end by 3 bases, with 9 bases between. Germline CDR1 and CDR2: SGHTA and FQGNSA. The CDR3 DNA is TGTGCCAGCAGCTTAGAGGGACGCTACACTGAAGCTTTCTTT. As protein: CASSLEGRYTEAFF.

This clonotype was recorded many times. The J gene is TRBJ1-2, the V gene TRBV7-2; D is undetermined. Germline CDR1 reads SGHTA; CDR2 reads FQGNSA. V lost 3 bases to trimming and J lost 2 bases, with 13 bases between them. The CDR3 extends over 15 amino acids. The CDR3 region is CASSLASQGNYGYTF. The CDR3 DNA follows: TGTGCCAGCAGCTTGGCCTCCCAAGGAAACTATGGCTACACCTTC. The variable domain in full, with the rest retrieved from reference TRBV7-2 and TRBJ1-2, is GAGVSQSPSNKVTEKGKDVELRCDPISGHTALYWYRQSLGQGLEFLIYFQGNSAPDKSGLPSDRFSAERTGGSVSTLTIQRTQQEDSAVYLCASSLASQGNYGYTFGSGTRLTVV.

This clonotype was observed a handful of times. This may stem from a read error, because a much larger clone lies one nucleotide away. The V and J genes are TRBV6-2 or TRBV6-3 and TRBJ1-2; D unclear. This CDR3 region has 12 residues. Germline V gene data show CDR1 as MNHEY and CDR2 as SVGEGT. This CDR3 is CASSGVNYGYAF. CDR3 nucleotide sequence: TGTGCCAGCAGTGGAGTAAACTATGGCTACGCCTTC.

This clonotype was detected ten times or more. The chain combines TRBV5-1 with TRBJ2-3; TRBD2 matches 10 bases. CDR1 and CDR2 from the germline V gene are SGHRS and YFSETQ. The junction had 2 bases not matched to a gene; V was cut back by 4 bases and J by 3 bases. The CDR3 spans 14 residues. For the CDR3, the DNA is TGCGCCAGCAGCCCGGGACTAGCGACAGATACGCAGTATTTT. This encodes CASSPGLATDTQYF. The complete variable domain, with remaining parts taken from reference TRBV5-1 and TRBJ2-3, reads KAGVTQTPRYLIKTRGQQVTLSCSPISGHRSVSWYQQTPGQGLQFLFEYFSETQRNKGNFPGRFSGRQFSNSRSEMNVSTLELGDSALYLCASSPGLATDTQYFGPGTRLTVL.

On this clonotype itself: A single base separates this from a much larger clone, so it may be a read error. CDR3: CASSPREGATNEKLFF. The CDR3 DNA reads TGTGCCAGCAGCCCTCGGGAGGGGGCTACTAATGAAAAACTGTTTTTT. The chain carries TRBV28 and TRBJ1-4, with 7 bases identical to TRBD1. The V segment lost 6 bases and the J segment 2 bases; nucleotides outside the gene matches: 9. CDR1 MDHEN and CDR2 SYDVKM come from the germline V gene. The CDR3 has 16 amino acids.

This clonotype appeared a single time. This could be a read error, since a much larger clone is one nucleotide away. The chain has TRBV20-1 and TRBJ2-3, with 8 bases matching TRBD2. After removal of 1 base from V and 4 bases from J, the junction contained 7 bases not matched to a gene. This CDR3 comprises 15 residues. CDR1 is DFQATT, CDR2 SNEGSKA, per germline (reference sequence). In DNA, the CDR3 is TGCAGTGCTAGAGGACCAGCGGGAGACTCAGATACGCAGTATTTT. Protein: CSARGPAGDSDTQYF.

The rearrangement joins TRBV5-1 to TRBJ1-1; D perhaps matches TRBD1 (5 bases). The V end was cut by 0 bases, the J end by 2 bases, with 8 bases between. Per the germline V gene, CDR1 is SGHRS and CDR2 is YFSETQ. The CDR3 is 14 residues long. CDR3 residues: CASSLGGINTEAFF. The CDR3 nucleotides read TGCGCCAGCAGCTTGGGGGGCATTAACACTGAAGCTTTCTTT.

This clonotype was picked up a small number of times. J is TRBJ1-2 and V is TRBV5-4, with unresolved D. Trimming removed 0 bases from V and 3 bases from J, with 15 bases in between. The CDR3 has 16 amino acids. Germline loops: CDR1 SGHNT, CDR2 YYREEE (reference sequence). The CDR3 region is CASSLAMRQRDYGYTF. For the CDR3, the DNA is TGTGCCAGCAGCTTGGCCATGAGGCAGCGCGACTATGGCTACACCTTC.

Details on this clonotype: A much more abundant neighbour one base away suggests this may be a read error. This CDR3 is missing its conserved last phenylalanine or tryptophan, likely due to a read error. The V and J genes are TRBV28 and TRBJ1-2, with TRBD1 matching 8 bases. The CDR3 runs to 13 residues. CDR1 is MDHEN, CDR2 SYDVKM, per germline. Losses at the gene ends were 7 bases for V and 6 bases for J; bases not matched to a gene: 7. CDR3: CASTPYRGDGYTL. DNA of the CDR3: TGTGCCAGCACCCCGTACAGGGGGGATGGCTACACCTTA.

This clonotype was observed a few times. The chain combines TRBV10-3 with TRBJ2-7, with 11 nucleotides matching TRBD2. Trimming at V came to 10 bases and at J to 1 base, leaving 9 bases not matched to a gene. CDR3 length equals 15 residues. Germline V gene lookup returns CDR1 ENHRY and CDR2 SYGVKD. The CDR3 coding sequence is TGTGCCACCCGAACCGGGACTAGCGGTTCCTACGAGCAGTACTTC. It translates to CATRTGTSGSYEQYF.

This clonotype was seen ten or more times. The V and J genes are TRBV3-1 and TRBJ1-1, with D possibly TRBD1 on 5 matching bases. Germline lookup yields CDR1 LGHDT and CDR2 YNNKEL (reference sequence). V lost 1 base and J 4 bases, leaving 10 bases between the germline ends. The CDR3 runs to 14 residues. The CDR3 nucleotides are TGTGCCAGCAGCCAAGCACTTGGGGGCACTGAAGCTTTCTTT. This translates into CASSQALGGTEAFF. Filled out from reference TRBV3-1 and TRBJ1-1, the complete variable domain reads DTAVSQTPKYLVTQMGNDKSIKCEQNLGHDTMYWYKQDSKKFLKIMFSYNNKELIINETVPNRFSPKSPDKAHLNLHINSLELGDSAVYFCASSQALGGTEAFFGQGTRLTVV.

As for this clonotype: This may come from a read error, since a much larger clone is one base off. V gene TRBV6-6 combines with J gene TRBJ1-1; 7 bases align to TRBD1. The CDR3 is 12 residues long. CDR1 MNHNY and CDR2 SVGAGI come from the germline V gene (reference sequence). V shed 8 bases and J 6 bases; nucleotides not matched to a gene: 6. In DNA form, the CDR3 reads TGTGCCAGCGGTTTCAGGGGGTCTGAAGCTTTCTTT. Translating gives CASGFRGSEAFF.

This clonotype has a count of ten or more. Germline and junction disagree at one end, which may indicate a read error. The chain employs TRBV2 and TRBJ1-1; 9 bases line up with TRBD1. Germline CDR1 is SNHLY and CDR2 is FYNNEI. The CDR3 sequence is 12 residues long. In DNA, the CDR3 is TGTGCCAGCAGGATCAGACAGGGGGTAGGGTCCTTT. It codes for CASRIRQGVGSF.

The chain recombines TRBV28 with TRBJ1-2; TRBD1 matches 9 bases. The CDR3 loop spans 15 amino acids. Germline trimming cut 6 bases from V and 4 bases from J; bases unmatched to any gene: 9. Germline CDR1 MDHEN, CDR2 SYDVKM. The CDR3 loop is CASRSTGGAGYGYTF. In DNA, the CDR3 is TGTGCCAGCAGATCAACAGGGGGCGCGGGCTATGGCTACACCTTC.

Regarding this clonotype: A much bigger clone sits one base away, suggesting this may be a read error. The CDR3 end shows no conserved phenylalanine or tryptophan, and so a read error is likely. The gene calls are TRBV6-5 and TRBJ2-5; D unclear. V lost 8 bases to trimming and J lost 3 bases, with 10 bases between them. The CDR3 spans 12 residues. Germline CDR1 and CDR2: MNHEY and SVGAGI. Here the CDR3 reads CASGVYEETQYL. In DNA, the CDR3 is TGTGCCAGCGGCGTCTATGAAGAGACCCAGTACCTC.

This clonotype was counted at least ten times. This rearrangement joins TRBV11-3 to TRBJ1-1; the D is unclear. Germline V gives CDR1 SGHNT, CDR2 YENEEA. The germline V and J ends were trimmed by 3 bases and 2 bases, with 7 bases remaining between them. The CDR3 is 13 amino acids. The CDR3 is CASSFQGNTEAFF. In DNA form, the CDR3 reads TGTGCCAGCAGCTTCCAAGGTAACACTGAAGCTTTCTTT.

Remarks on this clonotype: It may be a read error: a sequence one base away is much more abundant. The chain carries TRBV4-1 and TRBJ2-5; 10 bases agree with TRBD2. CDR1 is MGHRA and CDR2 is YSYEKL in the germline V gene. This CDR3 comprises 15 residues. CDR3 in amino acids: CASSQVGLAEEIQYF. Written as DNA, the CDR3 is TGCGCCAGCAGCCAAGTTGGACTAGCGGAAGAGATCCAGTACTTC.

Judged by abundance, this clonotype is medium-sized. The V call is TRBV7-2, the J call TRBJ2-3; D call uncertain. The CDR3 is 13 amino acids. Germline CDR1 SGHTA, CDR2 FQGNSA. V was shortened by 5 bases and J by 1 base, with 7 bases between the two germline ends. CDR3 DNA: TGTGCCAGCAGCCTAGACCGCACAGATACGCAGTATTTT. Its protein product is CASSLDRTDTQYF.

This sequence joins TRBV18 and TRBJ2-7; the match to TRBD1 covers 7 bases. Losses at the gene ends were 3 bases for V and 0 bases for J; bases not matched to a gene: 8. CDR1 and CDR2 (germline): KGHSH, LQKENI. The CDR3 is 16 residues long. CDR3 nucleotide sequence: TGTGCCAGCTCACCGGTCCCGGGACAGACCTCCTACGAGCAGTACTTC. Protein: CASSPVPGQTSYEQYF.

In regard to this clonotype: Lacking the conserved final phenylalanine or tryptophan, this CDR3 likely reflects a read error. This chain links TRBV5-1 with TRBJ1-1; D unresolved. Per the germline V gene, CDR1 is SGHRS and CDR2 is YFSETQ. Trimming took off 6 bases at V and 4 bases at J, with 16 bases between the two ends. This CDR3 is 14 amino acids long. This CDR3 is CASNPQRMSTEAFL. Here the CDR3 DNA reads TGCGCCAGCAACCCCCAGAGAATGAGCACTGAAGCTTTCCTT.

This clonotype has a count of ten or more. V gene TRBV3-1 combines with J gene TRBJ1-1; D possibly corresponds to TRBD1 (6 bases). Trimming cost V 4 bases and J 0 bases, with 12 bases left between them. The CDR3 has 15 amino acids. Germline values: CDR1 LGHDT, CDR2 YNNKEL (reference sequence). This CDR3 reads CASSRTVDLNTEAFF. CDR3 nucleotides: TGTGCCAGCAGCCGGACAGTGGATTTGAACACTGAAGCTTTCTTT.

V usage is TRBV18 and J usage is TRBJ1-4, with no clear D. The CDR3 length is 13 residues. Germline assignment: CDR1 KGHSH and CDR2 LQKENI. Trimming pared 3 bases from V and 8 bases from J, leaving 10 bases between. CDR3 sequence (DNA): TGTGCCAGCTCACCGAGGACTGTGGAAAAACTGTTTTTT. Amino acid sequence: CASSPRTVEKLFF.

This clonotype was seen many times. This sequence joins TRBV6-6 and TRBJ2-7; D is uncertain. This CDR3 contains 12 residues. The ends were cut back, 0 bases at V and 5 bases at J, with 5 bases in the middle. Germline assignment: CDR1 MNHNY and CDR2 SVGAGI (reference sequence). In DNA form, the CDR3 reads TGTGCCAGCAGTTACTCTGGAGACGAGCAGTACTTC. This gives the protein CASSYSGDEQYF.

This clonotype is medium-sized by share. This chain joins TRBV6-1 and TRBJ2-4; D ambiguous. Trimming removed 3 bases from V and 0 bases from J, with 9 bases in between. Germline V gene data show CDR1 as MNHNS and CDR2 as SASEGT. The CDR3 loop spans 15 amino acids. The DNA of the CDR3 is TGTGCCAGCAGTGACGGAATCCTAGCCAAAAACATTCAGTACTTC. It translates to CASSDGILAKNIQYF.

There are many counts of this clonotype. This chain uses TRBV15 with TRBJ1-6; TRBD1 might be the D (5 bases). Trimming removed 0 bases at V and 9 bases at J, with 12 bases between. The CDR3 runs to 15 residues. Germline CDR1 is LNHNV and CDR2 is YYDKDF (reference sequence). In nucleotides, the CDR3 is TGTGCCACCAGCAGAGATAGGGGAGGGACTTCACCCCTCCACTTT. As protein: CATSRDRGGTSPLHF.